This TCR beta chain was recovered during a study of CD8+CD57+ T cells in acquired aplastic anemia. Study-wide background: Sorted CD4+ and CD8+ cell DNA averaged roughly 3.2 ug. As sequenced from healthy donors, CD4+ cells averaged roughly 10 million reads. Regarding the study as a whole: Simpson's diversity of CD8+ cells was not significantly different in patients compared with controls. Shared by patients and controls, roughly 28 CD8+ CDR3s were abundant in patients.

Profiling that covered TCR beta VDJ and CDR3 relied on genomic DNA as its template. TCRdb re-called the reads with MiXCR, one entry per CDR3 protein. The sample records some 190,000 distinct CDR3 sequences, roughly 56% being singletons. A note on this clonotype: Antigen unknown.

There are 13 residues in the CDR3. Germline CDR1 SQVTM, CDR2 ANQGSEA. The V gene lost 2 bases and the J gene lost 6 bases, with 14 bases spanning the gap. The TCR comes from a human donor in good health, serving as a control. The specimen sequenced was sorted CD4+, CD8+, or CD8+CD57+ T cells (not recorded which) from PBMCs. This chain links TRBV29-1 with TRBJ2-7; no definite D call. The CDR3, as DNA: TGCAGCGTTGAATTGGACCAAGCAGGCGAGCAGTACTTC. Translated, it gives CSVELDQAGEQYF.